This T cell receptor beta chain was sequenced during a study of response to subunit inactivated influenza vaccine. Trimming took 6 bases from V and 0 from J; bases not matched to a gene: 4. Germline V gene data show CDR1 as KGHSH and CDR2 as LQKENI. The CDR3 has 15 amino acids. TCRdb re-called the RT-PCR reads with MiXCR, one entry per CDR3 protein. The data contain around 530,000 distinct CDR3 sequences, about 17% of them singletons. The study, taken as a whole, reports: Each seasonal influenza vaccination, the authors suggested, recruits few new T cells.

Regarding this clonotype: Its antigen is unknown.

The chain employs TRBV18 and TRBJ2-2; TRBD1 agrees at 7 bases. The clonotype comes from a man in his fifties or sixties who received an inactivated influenza vaccine. Sequences were derived from CD4+ T cells sorted from PBMCs, sampled less than 30 months after vaccination. The CDR3, as DNA: TGTGCCAGCTCGCCTGGACAGGCGAACACCGGGGAGCTGTTTTTT. It yields the protein CASSPGQANTGELFF.